This TCR beta chain was retrieved from a study of blood T cell repertoires in COVID-19. In the study overall: Spain, Italy and the United States supplied samples that represented acute and convalescent COVID-19.

Germline V gene sequence: CDR1 SGHTA, CDR2 FQGTGA. This CDR3 is built from 16 residues. After removal of 1 base from V and 0 bases from J, the junction contained 3 bases not matched to a gene. Per the original data handling: Estimation of nucleated cell counts relied on the amplification of reference gene primers. Data came from immunoSEQ multiplex PCR; TCRdb stores just in-frame clones and leaves some out. The DNA gave D and trimming, while V, J and clone size come from that table. This sample yields approximately 330,000 clones, of which roughly 89% are seen a single time; roughly a tenth belongs to the top ten. In Seattle, patients joined the study during active infection and were tracked longitudinally.

The clonotype was recovered from a man between 25 and 39 years old with COVID-19, enrolled during active disease. The specimen was peripheral blood. This chain links TRBV7-3 with TRBJ2-3; 8 positions match TRBD2. The CDR3 loop is CASSLSLAGSTDTQYF. The CDR3 region has the DNA TGTGCCAGCAGCTTAAGCCTAGCGGGTAGCACAGATACGCAGTATTTT.